This TCR beta chain was sequenced for a study of T-cell reconstitution after alpha-beta-depleted transplantation in children. This CDR3 contains 14 residues. Germline V gene data show CDR1 as SGHRS and CDR2 as YFSETQ. A TCRbeta library incorporating unique molecular identifiers was prepared. MiXCR was run by TCRdb on the PCR reads, yielding one entry per CDR3 protein. The sample lists 200,000 to 250,000 distinct CDR3 sequences, around 9.9% occurring once. Study-wide findings and caveats: In patients about two months after transplant, alpha-beta T cells reportedly arose from several hundred expanded graft clones. Newly generated T cells supplied most T-cell counts and diversity one year post-transplant. The origin of high day-60 TCRbeta diversity in some patients lay in surviving recipient T cells and thymic progenitors.

This clonotype came up many times. Its specificity is not known. A read error may produce the germline difference seen at one junction end. This sequence joins TRBV5-1 and TRBJ1-1, with D unclear. The specimen comprised PBMCs, sampled before TCRalphabeta/CD19-depleted stem cell transplant. This receptor was taken from a child less than two years old with acute myeloid leukemia, due to receive a stem cell transplant. DNA for the CDR3: TGTGCCAGCAGCTTAGTAGCAGGGAACACTGAAGCTTTCTTT. Its protein product is CASSLVAGNTEAFF. The full variable domain, completed using reference TRBV5-1 and TRBJ1-1, is KAGVTQTPRYLIKTRGQQVTLSCSPISGHRSVSWYQQTPGQGLQFLFEYFSETQRNKGNFPGRFSGRQFSNSRSEMNVSTLELGDSALYLCASSLVAGNTEAFFGQGTRLTVV.